The next 32 T cell receptor beta chains were all read from a single sample in a study of monozygotic twins with inflammatory bowel disease. For each CDR3 protein, TCRdb gives one entry from its re-call of the 5' RACE reads, without DNA. In total, the table holds about 140,000 distinct CDR3 sequences. Material for sequencing was blood. The receptor set was obtained from a human donor with ulcerative colitis or Crohn's disease, or a healthy co-twin of an affected twin (not recorded which).

The gene calls are TRBV6-2 or TRBV6-3 and TRBJ2-5; TCRdb names TRBD1, which stays unverified in the absence of DNA. This CDR3 region has 13 residues. The germline V gene has CDR1 MNHEY and CDR2 SVGEGT. The CDR3 region is CASVRGAVETQYF.

The chain links TRBV4-1 to TRBJ1-1. Germline V gives CDR1 MGHRA, CDR2 YSYEKL. The CDR3 sequence is 15 residues long. Here the CDR3 reads CASSQDNSLNTEAFF.

The chain links TRBV5-1 to TRBJ2-2; TCRdb proposes TRBD1, but this gene call is untestable without DNA. The germline V gene has CDR1 SGHRS and CDR2 YFSETQ. The CDR3 extends over 16 amino acids. The CDR3 is CASSSGTGMNTGELFF.

The chain has TRBV20-1 and TRBJ1-1; there is no DNA to check the TCRdb D call of TRBD1. The CDR3 length is 14 residues. Germline V CDR1 and CDR2: DFQATT, SNEGSKA (reference sequence). CDR3 loop: CSAPGRVRYTEAFF.

This chain connects TRBV5-1 to TRBJ1-1. The CDR3 spans 14 residues. Germline CDR1 SGHRS, CDR2 YFSETQ. The CDR3: CASSPNFRDTEAFF.

V and J are TRBV12-3 or TRBV12-4 and TRBJ2-7; with no DNA, the TCRdb D assignment of TRBD1 cannot be verified. CDR3 length: 15 residues. CDR3 region: CASGHRDRAFYEQYF.

The chain uses TRBV29-1 and TRBJ1-5; TCRdb calls TRBD1, which cannot be checked without DNA. This CDR3 is built from 12 residues. Germline CDR1 SQVTM, CDR2 ANQGSEA. CDR3 amino acids: CSVGATGQPQHF.

The chain combines TRBV7-6 with TRBJ1-3; TCRdb indicates TRBD1, and absent DNA this call remains unverified. Germline CDR1 is SGHVS and CDR2 is FNYEAQ. CDR3 size: 13 residues. The CDR3 here is CASSLQGGNTIYF.

The chain joins TRBV5-1 to TRBJ2-1; TCRdb selects TRBD1, and the lack of DNA leaves this call unchecked. Germline V gives CDR1 SGHRS, CDR2 YFSETQ. The CDR3 is made up of 14 amino acids. CDR3 sequence: CASSLRQGMDEQFF.

The V and J genes are TRBV20-1 and TRBJ2-1; TCRdb designates TRBD2, a call that cannot be tested without DNA. The germline CDR1 and CDR2 sequences are DFQATT and SNEGSKA (reference sequence). CDR3 size: 17 residues. CDR3: CSARDPGSSRDRNEQFF.

The chain recombines TRBV19 with TRBJ1-5; TCRdb reports TRBD1, a call that lacks DNA to check it against. The CDR3 runs 16 residues. The germline CDR1 and CDR2 sequences are LNHDA and SQIVND (reference sequence). CDR3 amino acids: CASSIDPGRTNQPQHF. Supplemented by reference TRBV19 and TRBJ1-5, the full variable domain reads DGGITQSPKYLFRKEGQNVTLSCEQNLNHDAMYWYRQDPGQGLRLIYYSQIVNDFQKGDIAEGYSVSREKKESFPLTVTSAQKNPTAFYLCASSIDPGRTNQPQHFGDGTRLSIL.

This rearrangement joins TRBV5-1 to TRBJ1-3. Germline assignment: CDR1 SGHRS and CDR2 YFSETQ. The CDR3 has 16 amino acids. This CDR3 is CASSLTAALSGNTIYF.

This chain joins TRBV4-3 and TRBJ2-1; lacking DNA, the TRBD2 call made by TCRdb goes unchecked. Germline V gives CDR1 LGHNA, CDR2 YSLEER. This CDR3 is 15 amino acids long. The CDR3 is CASSQEAVLGREQFF.

V is TRBV20-1 and J is TRBJ1-3. This CDR3 is 14 amino acids long. CDR1 is DFQATT, CDR2 SNEGSKA, per germline (reference sequence). Here the CDR3 reads CSATAWNLGNTIYF.

V is TRBV6-5 and J is TRBJ2-7; TCRdb calls TRBD1, which cannot be checked without DNA. This CDR3 has 13 amino acids. Per the germline V gene, CDR1 is MNHEY and CDR2 is SVGAGI. Here the CDR3 reads CASSFDRGYEQYF.

V gene TRBV5-1 combines with J gene TRBJ2-5; the D gene TCRdb calls, TRBD2, cannot be checked with no DNA. In germline, CDR1 is SGHRS, CDR2 YFSETQ. The CDR3 extends over 15 amino acids. CDR3 residues: CASSTGLPTQETQYF.

The chain links TRBV28 to TRBJ2-6. CDR1 MDHEN and CDR2 SYDVKM come from the germline V gene. This CDR3 has 16 residues. CDR3 loop: CASNLNFASGANVLTF.

CDR3 amino acids: CASSWWTDSYEQYF. The rearrangement joins TRBV5-1 to TRBJ2-7; TCRdb lists TRBD1, though no DNA is available to test this call. Looked up from germline, CDR1 is SGHRS and CDR2 is YFSETQ. The CDR3 consists of 14 residues.

The CDR3 sequence is CATAGNYGYTF. This sequence joins TRBV24-1 and TRBJ1-2. The length of the CDR3 is 11 residues. The V gene's germline CDR1 is KGHDR and CDR2 SFDVKD.

The rearrangement links TRBV30 to TRBJ2-3; absent DNA, TCRdb's TRBD1 call cannot be checked. Germline CDR1 is GTSNPN and CDR2 is SVGIG (reference sequence). The CDR3 sequence is 13 residues long. The CDR3 here is CAWSGNTGDTQYF.

The V gene is TRBV20-1, the J gene TRBJ2-1; TCRdb picks TRBD2, but there is no DNA to check that call. The CDR3 totals 14 residues. Germline V gene sequence: CDR1 DFQATT, CDR2 SNEGSKA (reference sequence). CDR3 residues: CSVGTSGRSNEQFF.

This rearrangement joins TRBV20-1 to TRBJ1-1; without DNA, the TCRdb call of TRBD1 cannot be checked. The CDR3 contains 14 residues. Germline lookup yields CDR1 DFQATT and CDR2 SNEGSKA (reference sequence). CDR3 residues: CSARGGQGNTEAFF.

The chain is built from TRBV7-3 and TRBJ1-1. Germline V gene sequence: CDR1 SGHTA, CDR2 FQGTGA. The CDR3 loop spans 13 amino acids. CDR3 residues: CASSLTRASEAFF.

The chain links TRBV10-3 to TRBJ2-2; TCRdb's D call, TRBD1, is unchecked because there is no DNA. This CDR3 region has 16 residues. Germline-derived CDR1 and CDR2 are ENHRY and SYGVKD. CDR3 protein: CAISEPTGVGTGELFF.

The V and J genes are TRBV14 and TRBJ2-7; the D gene TCRdb calls, TRBD1, cannot be checked with no DNA. This CDR3 spans 16 amino acids. CDR1 SGHDN and CDR2 FVKESK come from the germline V gene. CDR3 in amino acids: CASSPRWDAMSYEQYF.

CDR3 residues: CAWNRGRPQGNEQFF. The chain is built from TRBV30 and TRBJ2-1; TCRdb proposes TRBD2, but this gene call is untestable without DNA. The CDR3 is 15 residues long. The V gene's germline CDR1 is GTSNPN and CDR2 SVGIG (reference sequence).

The J gene is TRBJ1-6, the V gene TRBV20-1; the TCRdb D gene call, TRBD1, has no DNA to confirm it. There are 15 residues in the CDR3. CDR1 DFQATT and CDR2 SNEGSKA come from the germline V gene (reference sequence). CDR3 region: CSASIHRSNNSPLHF.

The chain uses TRBV30 and TRBJ2-2; TCRdb reports TRBD1, a call that lacks DNA to check it against. Germline V gene lookup returns CDR1 GTSNPN and CDR2 SVGIG (reference sequence). This CDR3 contains 15 residues. CDR3 sequence: CAWRDRPLGTGELFF.

V gene TRBV11-2 combines with J gene TRBJ2-2. This CDR3 contains 16 residues. Germline V gene lookup returns CDR1 SGHAT and CDR2 FQNNGV. CDR3: CASSLLRSLLTGELFF.

The chain is built from TRBV9 and TRBJ2-7; the TRBD1 assignment by TCRdb is unverifiable without DNA. The CDR3 is 15 amino acids. The germline V gene has CDR1 SGDLS and CDR2 YYNGEE. This chain's CDR3 is CASSALDGGRYEQYF.

The CDR3 loop reads CASSRQGQGATDTQYF. The rearrangement links TRBV7-6 to TRBJ2-3; TCRdb's D call, TRBD1, is unchecked because there is no DNA. CDR3 length: 16 amino acids. CDR1 SGHVS and CDR2 FNYEAQ come from the germline V gene.

The V call is TRBV7-2, the J call TRBJ1-5; the D call from TCRdb, TRBD1, cannot be confirmed without DNA. The germline V gene has CDR1 SGHTA and CDR2 FQGNSA. The CDR3 totals 15 residues. The CDR3 region is CASSLAGGGNQPQHF.